These 9 T cell receptor beta chains share one sample of origin, sequenced in a study of shared clonotypes between healthy human individuals. Profiling relied on immunoSEQ multiplex PCR, and the TCRdb table lists in-frame clones only, not all of them. Seen here are about 990,000 clones, roughly 74% observed once, and the top ten hold 0.6% to 0.75%. The specimen was memory CD4+ T cells from PBMCs. Subset defined: CD45RA-negative fraction. These receptor sequences come from a man aged 18-30 years in good health. Some clones in this sample may be carry-over from other donors' samples.

This chain's CDR3 is CASSRPRWGQGEAFF. The CDR3 nucleotides read TGCGCCAGCAGCCGCCCCCGGTGGGGACAAGGTGAAGCTTTCTTT. The chain employs TRBV4-1 and TRBJ1-1, with D possibly being TRBD1 (6 bases). Trimming pared 4 bases from V and 7 bases from J, leaving 19 bases between. CDR1 is MGHRA and CDR2 is YSYEKL in the germline V gene. This CDR3 is built from 15 residues.

The chain carries TRBV7-9 and TRBJ2-5; 7 bases are a match to TRBD2. The tail of the sequence fits TRBJ2-7 better, so the J call may be wrong. The CDR3 consists of 15 residues. CDR1 is SEHNR, CDR2 FQNEAQ, per germline (reference sequence). The CDR3 nucleotides are TGTGCCAGCAGCTCCCTTCGCGGGAGTGTCTACGAGCAGTACTTC. It is translated as CASSSLRGSVYEQYF.

V gene TRBV7-2 combines with J gene TRBJ1-3, with D hard to call. The ends were cut back, 5 bases at V and 0 bases at J, with 14 bases in the middle. Germline values: CDR1 SGHTA, CDR2 FQGNSA. The CDR3 has 16 residues. The CDR3 is CASSLYARSSGNTIYF. For the CDR3, the DNA is TGTGCCAGCAGCCTATATGCGCGCAGCTCTGGAAACACCATATATTTT. Drawing the rest from reference TRBV7-2 and TRBJ1-3, the complete variable domain is GAGVSQSPSNKVTEKGKDVELRCDPISGHTALYWYRQSLGQGLEFLIYFQGNSAPDKSGLPSDRFSAERTGGSVSTLTIQRTQQEDSAVYLCASSLYARSSGNTIYFGEGSWLTVV.

The chain is built from TRBV2 and TRBJ1-5; D is possibly TRBD1 (5 bases). The CDR3 length is 15 residues. Trimming removed 6 bases at V and 9 bases at J, with 21 bases between. Germline assignment: CDR1 SNHLY and CDR2 FYNNEI. CDR3 sequence reads: CASSGSRDGFWPQHF. The CDR3 DNA reads TGTGCCAGCAGCGGAAGCCGGGACGGCTTCTGGCCCCAGCATTTT.

V and J are TRBV5-1 and TRBJ2-7; tentative D call: TRBD1 (5 bases). V lost 0 bases and J 9 bases, leaving 16 bases between the germline ends. The CDR3 is 14 amino acids. Germline V gene sequence: CDR1 SGHRS, CDR2 YFSETQ. This CDR3 is CASSLGGDSLSQYF. CDR3 bases: TGCGCCAGCAGCTTGGGCGGCGACAGTTTATCGCAGTACTTC.

This chain connects TRBV7-8 to TRBJ2-1; 12 nucleotides agree with TRBD2. The trim removed 4 bases at V and 9 bases at J, leaving 10 bases unmatched. Germline V gene data show CDR1 as SGHVS and CDR2 as FQNEAQ. The CDR3 runs to 16 residues. CDR3 residues: CASSYNLAGGPGEQFF. CDR3 in DNA: TGTGCCAGCAGCTATAACCTAGCGGGAGGGCCGGGTGAGCAGTTCTTC.

CDR3 amino acids: CASSSLAQRTDTQYF. The CDR3 DNA reads TGTGCCAGCAGCTCATTAGCTCAACGCACAGATACGCAGTATTTT. V gene TRBV5-4 combines with J gene TRBJ2-3; no clear D. The V end lost 3 bases, the J end lost 1 base, and 12 bases lay between the germline ends. This CDR3 comprises 15 residues. Germline V gene data show CDR1 as SGHNT and CDR2 as YYREEE (reference sequence).

The rearrangement uses TRBV11-2 and TRBJ2-1, with 9 bases matching TRBD1. This CDR3 has 16 residues. The V gene's germline CDR1 is SGHAT and CDR2 FQNNGV. The V segment lost 2 bases and the J segment 6 bases; nucleotides outside the gene matches: 8. DNA for the CDR3: TGTGCCAGCAGCTTAATTAGGGGACAGGGTAGCAATGAGCAGTTCTTC. Protein sequence: CASSLIRGQGSNEQFF.

In nucleotides, the CDR3 is TGTGCCACCAGCAGGACAGGGGGCCGGGGCTACACCTTC. Encoded protein: CATSRTGGRGYTF. This sequence joins TRBV15 and TRBJ1-2; 10 bases match TRBD1. Germline CDR1 LNHNV, CDR2 YYDKDF (reference sequence). This CDR3 has 13 residues. The trim removed 3 bases at V and 8 bases at J, leaving 3 bases unmatched.